A single T cell receptor beta chain is shown here with its context. This CDR3 has 13 residues. V lost 4 bases, J lost 8 bases, and 14 bases lay in between. The V gene's germline CDR1 is KGHSH and CDR2 LQKENI. In the study's own analysis: For nucleated cells, counts were estimated from reference gene primer amplification. The repertoire was sequenced with immunoSEQ multiplex PCR; TCRdb's copy has only in-frame clones and lacks some. That table supplies the V and J calls and clone size; D and trimming were determined from the DNA. This sample has roughly 360,000 clones; 81% occur once, and the top ten carry more than 0.95%. The record originates from a study of blood T cell repertoires in COVID-19. Looking at the study overall: T cells, B-cell-depleted T cells, or PBMCs supplied cDNA or gDNA.

The clonotype was recovered from a human donor with acute or convalescent COVID-19. The donor label of this sample is uncertain. The sequenced material came from peripheral blood. The J gene is TRBJ1-1, the V gene TRBV18; D is possibly TRBD1 (6 bases). The CDR3 sequence: CASSQGGPSEAFF. CDR3 nucleotide sequence: TGTGCCAGCTCACAGGGGGGGCCTTCCGAAGCTTTCTTT.